The clone carrying this T cell receptor beta chain was seen many times. Its antigen is still unknown. TCRdb independently ran MiXCR on the 5' RACE reads; one entry per CDR3 protein. The repertoire consists of about 70,000 distinct CDR3 sequences, with approximately 11% occurring once and the leading ten covering around 4.7%. This sample was included in a study of early T cells in non-severe SARS-CoV-2 infection. Background on the study: From unsorted whole blood, bulk RNA was sequenced, and the chains remained unpaired. The study, taken as a whole, reports: VDJdb matches were skewed toward anti-spike CD8 T cell responses.

Per germline, CDR1 SGHVS and CDR2 FNYEAQ. V gave up 5 bases and J gave up 9 bases, with 17 bases separating them. The CDR3 runs to 14 residues. The chain is built from TRBV7-6 and TRBJ1-5, with D perhaps TRBD1 (5 bases). Sequenced sample: whole blood. This sequence originates from an adult who was a healthcare worker with PCR-confirmed SARS-CoV-2 infection or an uninfected control (not recorded which). CDR3 loop: CASSPAAGLGPQHF. As DNA, the CDR3 is TGTGCCAGCAGCCCGGCGGCAGGGCTAGGGCCCCAGCATTTT. Full variable domain (rest looked up from reference TRBV7-6 and TRBJ1-5): GAGVSQSPRYKVTKRGQDVALRCDPISGHVSLYWYRQALGQGPEFLTYFNYEAQQDKSGLPNDRFSAERPEGSISTLTIQRTEQRDSAMYRCASSPAAGLGPQHFGDGTRLSIL.